The sample holds a few counts of the clone carrying this TCR beta chain. Primers included in the PCR were 60 Vbeta and 13 Jbeta primers. The table came from immunoSEQ multiplex PCR; TCRdb's copy has only in-frame clones and leaves some out. The data contain about 200,000 clones, 12% of them singletons. The data derive from a study of cytomegalovirus exposure and HLA in healthy donors. V shed 4 bases and J 9 bases; nucleotides not matched to a gene: 12. CDR1 is LNHDA, CDR2 SQIVND, per germline (reference sequence). The CDR3 loop spans 16 amino acids. This receptor was identified in a man in his forties or fifties in good health and CMV-seropositive. Source material: PBMCs. This rearrangement joins TRBV19 to TRBJ2-1; TRBD2 aligns across 10 bases. CDR3 residues: CASSRLSLAGLAEQFF. Written as DNA, the CDR3 is TGTGCCAGTAGTAGGTTATCACTAGCGGGGTTGGCTGAGCAGTTCTTC.